The 21 T cell receptor beta chains below were found in one sample sequenced in a study of ipilimumab plus nivolumab after autologous stem cell transplantation. Clones were sequenced by immunoSEQ multiplex PCR, and TCRdb holds only the in-frame ones, with some missing. The sample carries under 25,000 clones, 81% recorded once. The sequenced sample was PBMCs, obtained in a trial of ipilimumab plus nivolumab as post-transplant consolidation. Receptor source: a male donor with diffuse large B-cell lymphoma.

This clone was picked up a small number of times. CDR3 DNA sequence: TGCGCCAGCAGCCCCGGCGACACATACCCACTATCGTACTTC. Amino acid sequence: CASSPGDTYPLSYF. This sequence joins TRBV5-1 and TRBJ2-4; D is undetermined. Germline CDR1 is SGHRS and CDR2 is YFSETQ. The V end lost 4 bases, the J end lost 15 bases, and 23 bases lay between the germline ends. The CDR3 is 14 amino acids.

The chain recombines TRBV18 with TRBJ1-6, with D possibly matching TRBD1 (5 bases). CDR3 size: 16 residues. Germline assignment: CDR1 KGHSH and CDR2 LQKENI. The V and J ends lost 4 bases and 6 bases respectively, with 16 bases between them. The CDR3: CASSLARQGGNSPLHF. The CDR3 DNA sequence: TGTGCCAGCTCACTGGCCCGCCAGGGCGGTAATTCACCCCTCCACTTT.

This clone was recorded once. The chain combines TRBV7-3 with TRBJ2-2, with D perhaps matching TRBD1 (5 bases). The V end lost 1 base, the J end lost 4 bases, and 7 bases lay between the germline ends. The CDR3 has 14 amino acids. CDR1 SGHTA and CDR2 FQGTGA come from the germline V gene. The CDR3 sequence: CASSLIGVTGELFF. The CDR3 DNA follows: TGTGCCAGCAGCTTAATAGGGGTCACCGGGGAGCTGTTTTTT.

CDR3 in amino acids: CASSQDRRDTAEAFF. CDR3 bases: TGCGCCAGCAGCCAAGATAGGCGGGATACGGCTGAAGCTTTCTTT. The V call is TRBV4-1, the J call TRBJ1-1; D ambiguous. V shed 0 bases and J shed 6 bases, with 14 bases lying between them. This CDR3 is 15 amino acids long. CDR1 is MGHRA and CDR2 is YSYEKL in the germline V gene.

The gene calls are TRBV7-2 and TRBJ1-5, with D unresolved. The CDR3 runs to 13 residues. V was shortened by 5 bases and J by 5 bases, with 10 bases between the two germline ends. Germline CDR1 and CDR2: SGHTA and FQGNSA. CDR3 nucleotides: TGTGCCAGCAGCCCCGTTATGTATCAGCCCCAGCATTTT. Translated: CASSPVMYQPQHF.

CDR3: CASTMRATNEKLFF. CDR3 nucleotide sequence: TGTGCCAGCACTATGAGAGCAACTAATGAAAAACTGTTTTTT. The chain employs TRBV6-1 and TRBJ1-4, with D unclear. V was shortened by 7 bases and J by 0 bases, with 9 bases between the two germline ends. CDR1 and CDR2 from the germline V gene are MNHNS and SASEGT. The CDR3 loop spans 14 amino acids.

This sequence joins TRBV27 and TRBJ1-5; 7 bases align to TRBD1. The CDR3 consists of 17 residues. V lost 6 bases to trimming and J lost 3 bases; unmatched junction nucleotides: 14. CDR1 and CDR2 (germline): MNHEY, SMNVEV (reference sequence). CDR3 residues: CASRAHAARGNNQPQHF. DNA for the CDR3: TGTGCCAGCAGAGCCCATGCGGCCAGGGGGAACAATCAGCCCCAGCATTTT.

This clone was picked up a small number of times. The rearrangement joins TRBV5-1 to TRBJ2-7; TRBD2 is a possible D gene (7 bases). V lost 3 bases and J 3 bases, leaving 13 bases between the germline ends. The CDR3 runs to 14 residues. Germline CDR1 is SGHRS and CDR2 is YFSETQ. This chain's CDR3 is CASSSRGAVYEQYF. In DNA form, the CDR3 reads TGCGCCAGCAGCTCCCGGGGGGCGGTCTACGAGCAGTACTTC.

This chain connects TRBV7-9 to TRBJ2-5; D remains ambiguous. The CDR3 sequence is 12 residues long. Trimming stripped 1 base from V and 3 bases from J, with 3 bases between. CDR1 is SEHNR, CDR2 FQNEAQ, per germline (reference sequence). CDR3 loop: CASSLGKETQYF. CDR3 DNA: TGTGCCAGCAGCTTAGGCAAAGAGACCCAGTACTTC.

V usage is TRBV4-1 and J usage is TRBJ1-1; D may be TRBD1 (6 bases). This CDR3 has 13 residues. V was trimmed by 4 bases and J by 6 bases, leaving 12 bases between them. Germline V gene sequence: CDR1 MGHRA, CDR2 YSYEKL. This chain's CDR3 is CASSPQGGAEAFF. In DNA form, the CDR3 reads TGCGCCAGCAGCCCACAGGGAGGCGCTGAAGCTTTCTTT.

The chain joins TRBV11-2 to TRBJ2-3; the D gene is possibly TRBD1 (6 bases). This CDR3 is built from 18 residues. Germline assignment: CDR1 SGHAT and CDR2 FQNNGV. V shed 5 bases and J shed 3 bases, with 24 bases lying between them. The CDR3 sequence is CASSPLTGHREETDTQYF. The DNA for the CDR3 is TGTGCCAGCAGCCCCCTCACAGGGCACCGAGAAGAAACAGATACGCAGTATTTT.

The chain links TRBV18 to TRBJ1-2, with a weak D call TRBD1 (6 bases). This CDR3 is built from 17 residues. The germline gives CDR1 KGHSH, CDR2 LQKENI. V was shortened by 5 bases and J by 7 bases, with 26 bases between the two germline ends. CDR3 residues: CASSSTSGTPERSGYTF. The CDR3 DNA is TGTGCCAGCTCATCAACCTCCGGGACACCAGAGCGAAGTGGCTACACCTTC.

By frequency in the sample, this clone is medium-sized. V and J are TRBV4-3 and TRBJ1-1; the D is unclear. Looked up from germline, CDR1 is LGHNA and CDR2 is YSLEER. V was shortened by 0 bases and J by 5 bases, with 13 bases between the two germline ends. The CDR3 runs 15 residues. DNA for the CDR3: TGCGCCAGCAGCCAAGAAGAAGCAGGTCGGACTGAAGCTTTCTTT. Encoded protein: CASSQEEAGRTEAFF.

J is TRBJ2-7 and V is TRBV12-5, with D maybe TRBD2 (6 bases). V shed 7 bases and J shed 4 bases, with 17 bases lying between them. Germline loops: CDR1 LGHNT, CDR2 FRNRAP. This CDR3 contains 14 residues. The CDR3 spells CASAMTGTHYEQYF. The CDR3 region has the DNA TGTGCTAGTGCCATGACCGGGACTCATTACGAGCAGTACTTC.

This chain's CDR3 is CAISEDRGDTEAFF. The CDR3 coding sequence is TGTGCCATCAGTGAGGACAGGGGCGACACTGAAGCTTTCTTT. This chain connects TRBV10-3 to TRBJ1-1; 8 bases map to TRBD1. The V and J ends lost 2 bases and 3 bases, in that order; junction bases with no gene match: 2. Germline lookup yields CDR1 ENHRY and CDR2 SYGVKD. The CDR3 loop spans 14 amino acids.

The chain recombines TRBV21-1 with TRBJ2-7; the D segment call TRBD1 is taken from the table without a DNA check. TRBV21-1 is labeled a pseudogene. The CDR3 is 15 residues long. CDR3 in amino acids: CASSKWRTGPYEQYF. CDR3 DNA sequence: TGTGCCAGCAGCAAATGGAGGACAGGGCCTTACGAGCAGTACTTC.

This chain links TRBV30 with TRBJ2-2; TRBD1 agrees at 7 bases. This CDR3 is built from 14 residues. The V gene end was trimmed by 3 bases and the J gene end by 6 bases; junction bases not matched to a gene: 7. CDR1 and CDR2 from the germline V gene are GTSNPN and SVGIG (reference sequence). This CDR3 is CAWRRTGVPGELFF. The CDR3 DNA reads as TGTGCCTGGAGACGAACAGGGGTCCCCGGGGAGCTGTTTTTT.

CDR3 nucleotide sequence: TGTGCCAGCAGTACCCCAGCCACCGGGGAGCTGTTTTTT. Protein: CASSTPATGELFF. This chain connects TRBV28 to TRBJ2-2; D gene uncertain. This CDR3 is built from 13 residues. V was cut by 5 bases and J by 4 bases, with 8 bases left in between. The V gene's germline CDR1 is MDHEN and CDR2 SYDVKM.

CDR3 sequence reads: CASSVGQGANQPQHF. CDR3 coding DNA: TGTGCCAGCAGCGTCGGACAGGGGGCTAATCAGCCCCAGCATTTT. The V call is TRBV7-8, the J call TRBJ1-5; TRBD1 agrees at 11 bases. V was clipped by 5 bases and J by 4 bases; unmatched bases: 4. The length of the CDR3 is 15 residues. The germline gives CDR1 SGHVS, CDR2 FQNEAQ. The full variable domain, in which reference TRBV7-8 and TRBJ1-5 provide the parts outside the CDR3, is GAGVSQSPRYKVAKRGQDVALRCDPISGHVSLFWYQQALGQGPEFLTYFQNEAQLDKSGLPSDRFFAERPEGSVSTLKIQRTQQEDSAVYLCASSVGQGANQPQHFGDGTRLSIL.

The rearrangement uses TRBV27 and TRBJ1-1, with unresolved D. This CDR3 spans 16 amino acids. The germline V and J ends were trimmed by 5 bases and 1 base, with 17 bases remaining between them. Germline lookup yields CDR1 MNHEY and CDR2 SMNVEV (reference sequence). This CDR3 reads CASSNRPAAQNTEAFF. As DNA, the CDR3 is TGTGCCAGCAGTAACCGGCCGGCAGCTCAGAACACTGAAGCTTTCTTT.

V is TRBV4-1 and J is TRBJ2-3; 9 nucleotides line up with TRBD2. Per germline, CDR1 MGHRA and CDR2 YSYEKL. V trimming: 4 bases; J trimming: 0 bases; junction bases outside the gene matches: 5. The CDR3 is 16 amino acids. This chain's CDR3 is CASSPQRGASTDTQYF. The CDR3 coding sequence is TGCGCCAGCAGCCCTCAGCGGGGGGCCAGCACAGATACGCAGTATTTT.